This record covers a single TCR beta chain. Its target antigen remains unknown. Base quality data are lacking; no much larger clone is found one base away. This specimen belongs to a study of blood T cell repertoires in COVID-19 (TCRdb year 2020). Background for the entire study: Samples from collaborators originated in the United States, Italy and Spain and spanned both the acute and convalescent phases of COVID-19. Where available, HLA class I and class II types were taken from metadata supplied by the sample provider and were not determined by assay-based typing. The sample metadata nearly always contained a de-identified subject ID, COVID-19 status, age in years and sex. The material from the prospective study consisted of cDNA or gDNA derived from T cells, B-cell-depleted T cells, or PBMCs. Samples came from the ongoing ImmuneRACE study (first 160 participants) plus 1,254 subjects from 6 global collaborators. The dataset comprised deeply sampled blood TCRbeta repertoires from subjects exposed to, actively infected with, or recovered from COVID-19. A freely available public database, intended as a resource for researchers studying the immune response to SARS-CoV-2, is where the repertoires were released. The study at large found these results: How much clinical and demographic metadata was included differed by source and by participant, and the metadata was provided uncurated.

TCRbeta CDR3 regions were amplified from genomic DNA by means of the immunoSEQ Assay, a bias-controlled multiplex PCR. For the original study's pipeline: The number of nucleated cells in each sample was estimated by amplification of reference gene primers within the assay. To quantify the absolute abundance of each unique TCRbeta CDR3 rearrangement, sequence reads were collapsed and filtered. For each sample, productive Simpson clonality was calculated as the square root of Simpson's diversity index over productive rearrangements. TCRdb obtained this table from immuneACCESS and retained in-frame rearrangements with V and J assigned. These tables miss some clones; where compared with another copy, unresolved V genes account for less than half of the shortfall, and the remainder is unexplained. V, J and clone size were drawn from that table, and D and trimming were deduced from the DNA. The sample table shows hundreds of thousands of clones, and 86% are seen once. The ten largest clonotypes hold less than 4.5% of the sample.

Collaborating institutions collected whole blood in K2EDTA tubes following their own protocols. For TCRbeta analysis, collaborators shipped samples in one of three forms: frozen whole blood, isolated PBMCs, or DNA extracted from either of those sample types. The CDR3 runs 15 amino acids, cysteine and phenylalanine included. Here the CDR3 DNA is all that survives: 45 bases in frame from base 1. The germline V gene provides CDR1 SQVTM and CDR2 ANQGSEA. For this chain, trimming is 2 bases at the V end and 7 bases at the J end, and the number of junction bases without a gene match is 9. The sample comprised peripheral blood. The rearrangement combines TRBV29-1 with TRBJ2-4, with TRBD2 identical over 9 junction bases. This TCR came from a man in his fifties with acute or convalescent COVID-19. The CDR3 reads as follows: CSVERRGGRGNIQYF. The nucleotide sequence reads TGCAGCGTTGAAAGGCGGGGGGGGCGTGGTAACATTCAGTACTTC.